These T cell receptor beta chains were read from a single sample in a study of blood T cell repertoires in COVID-19. Repertoires were generated with immunoSEQ multiplex PCR, while TCRdb's copy carries only in-frame clones and drops some. The table records 51,000 or so clones, under 85% of them present only once. Sequencing was performed on peripheral blood. These receptors came from an older man with active COVID-19. CDR3s include the opening cysteine and the closing phenylalanine or tryptophan. The D gene is left open where the match is weak. Clone size is shown for a subset of rows, as once, few, many or a class of expanded clone.

j_call	d_call	clone_size	v_call	cdr3_nt	cdr3_aa
TRBJ1-1	-	once	TRBV7-9	TGTGCCAGCAGCTCTCCCACGACAATGCTGAACACTGAAGCTTTCTTT	CASSSPTTMLNTEAFF
TRBJ2-7	TRBD1	-	TRBV5-1	TGCGCCAGCAGCACGAGACAGGGCCCCGAGCAGTACTTC	CASSTRQGPEQYF
TRBJ2-7	TRBD1	-	TRBV10-3	TGTGCCATCAGGGAGGGGACAGGGCCCTACGAGCAGTACTTC	CAIREGTGPYEQYF
TRBJ1-5	TRBD1	-	TRBV29-1	TGCAGCACCGGGACAGTCGGGCAGCCCCAGCATTTT	CSTGTVGQPQHF
TRBJ1-5	-	-	TRBV19	TGTGCCAGTAGTTCGACAGTTAATCAGCCCCAGCATTTT	CASSSTVNQPQHF
TRBJ2-4	TRBD1	-	TRBV11-2	TGTGCCAGCAGCTTCCCCCGGGAAAGGGGGCGCAACATTCAGTACTTC	CASSFPRERGRNIQYF
TRBJ1-2	TRBD1	-	TRBV3-1/TRBV3-2	TGTGCCAGCAGCCAACGACAGGGGGCCGGCTATGGCTACACCTTC	CASSQRQGAGYGYTF
TRBJ1-4	TRBD1	-	TRBV19	TGTGCCAGTAGTATAGGCGGAGGGGGCGGTGAAAAACTGTTTTTT	CASSIGGGGGEKLFF
TRBJ1-3	-	-	TRBV6-1	TGTGCCAGCAGTGAAGCTTCTAGTTTACCATCCAACACCATATATTTT	CASSEASSLPSNTIYF
TRBJ1-2	TRBD1	-	TRBV29-1	TGCAGCGCCTTGGGACAGAACTATGGCTACACCTTC	CSALGQNYGYTF
TRBJ1-3	-	few	TRBV14	TGTGCCAGCAGCCAACGGAGGGGAGGAGGAAACACCATATATTTT	CASSQRRGGGNTIYF
TRBJ2-3	TRBD2	-	TRBV5-4	TGTGCCAGCAGGGTTAGCGGGGAGGCCGGATACGCAGCTCCGACGCAGTATTTT	CASRVSGEAGYAAPTQYF
TRBJ1-2	-	-	TRBV3-1/TRBV3-2	TGTGCCAGCAGCCAAGAGAACAGGGTGTATGGCTACACCTTC	CASSQENRVYGYTF
TRBJ2-6	-	-	TRBV5-1	TGCGCCAGCAGCTTGGTAAGAGGGACTGCCAGGACTGGGGCCAACGTCCTGACTTTC	CASSLVRGTARTGANVLTF